The clone carrying this T cell receptor (beta chain) was observed a single time. This entry comes from a study of T cell changes during pregnancy in multiple sclerosis. The CDR3 length is 15 residues. Losses at the gene ends were 6 bases for V and 3 bases for J; bases not matched to a gene: 6. Germline V CDR1 and CDR2: LNHDA, SQIVND (reference sequence). The table came from immunoSEQ multiplex PCR; TCRdb's copy has only in-frame clones and leaves some out. The repertoire has 65,000 to 85,000 clones, 92% of them found once; the top ten carry roughly 1.5%. Specimen: peripheral blood, collected after pregnancy. V usage is TRBV19 and J usage is TRBJ2-7; TRBD1 matches 12 bases. The receptor was derived from a female donor with multiple sclerosis, enrolled in a pregnancy study. The CDR3 spells CASSAGTGGFYEQYF. The CDR3 coding sequence is TGTGCCAGTAGCGCCGGGACAGGGGGCTTCTACGAGCAGTACTTC.